This entry is about one T cell receptor beta chain. The specificity of this receptor is unknown. No clone much larger than this one lies a single base away; base qualities are absent. Via the germline V gene, CDR1 is MNHEY and CDR2 SVGAGI. CDR3 length: 15 amino acids, cysteine to phenylalanine. Here the CDR3 DNA is all that survives: 45 bases in frame from base 1. The V end loses 4 bases and the J end loses 2 bases, and a stretch of 12 bases separates them. This specimen comes from a study of T-cell memory formation after mild COVID-19 (dated by TCRdb to the early 2020s). Study-wide context: Most TCR sequence clusters were specific to one of the two donors. Longitudinal TCRalpha and TCRbeta repertoire sequencing tracked T-cell clones expanding and contracting after mild COVID-19 in a couple of donors. Two young, previously healthy adult volunteers made up the cohort, one male and one female. What the authors observed across the whole study: The second-wave clones that peaked on day 37 were not confirmed to be SARS-CoV-2 specific. The study included only a couple of mild cases, and larger cohorts that include severe cases with pre-infection samples were judged to be necessary. From day 15 to 85, contracting clones showed balanced CD4/CD8 phenotypes, whereas a second wave of clones that expanded from day 15 to 37 leaned towards CD4+. Contracting CD4+ clones appeared mostly in the CM and EM memory subsets, whereas CD8+ clones were enriched in EMRA. The detection of some responding clones in pre-infection memory suggests that pre-existing cross-reactive memory T cells joined the SARS-CoV-2 response.

Ficoll-Paque density gradient centrifugation was the method used to isolate PBMCs. The sequencing machine was an Illumina NovaSeq 6000. TCRalpha and TCRbeta cDNA libraries were constructed by 5'RACE with constant-segment primers, with sample barcodes and unique molecular identifiers being introduced. RNA was extracted from every sample with Trizol reagent. Library amplification was performed in two PCR steps, and a second sample barcode and Illumina TruSeq adapters were introduced in the second step. Sequencing of libraries was performed on an Illumina NovaSeq with 2 x 150 bp paired-end reads. Under the source paper's analysis protocol: Reads were demultiplexed and collapsed into UMI-guided consensus sequences with migec v1.2.7. Using mixcr v2.1.11, UMI consensuses were aligned to TRA and TRB V and J templates and then assembled into clonotypes. A clonotype was counted as expanded or contracted only if both edgeR and NoisET called the change significant, with noise models trained on biological replicates. For edgeR calls, the thresholds were a false discovery rate-adjusted p below 0.01 and a log2 fold-change of 1. As an exploratory analysis of dynamics, max-normalized trajectories of the 1000 most abundant clonotypes were examined by PCA with hierarchical clustering. Each responding clone was given a CD4 or CD8 phenotype based on the CD4+ and CD8+ repertoires, which had been sequenced separately. The public sequencing data were trimmed at Q25 with fastp and processed into clonotypes with MiXCR by TCRdb, which kept only in-frame beta chains. Each entry is one CDR3 protein sequence, shown with its most common DNA and genes. The V and J calls follow TCRdb's processing rather than the paper's. The sample table lists a few hundred thousand distinct CDR3 sequences, approximately 15% of them with a count of one. Roughly 22% of the sample belongs to the ten largest clones.

The sample consisted of PBMCs or a T cell subset sorted from them (not recorded which). This receptor was obtained from a man between 18 and 29 years old who had mild COVID-19 (a few samples of this study predate the infection). The sample titles of this study are shuffled in the database, so cell type and time point are left out; the donor was told from shared clones. The V gene is TRBV6-5 and the J gene is TRBJ1-5, with the D gene not confidently named. The CDR3 reads CASSFSARGNQPQHF. The DNA sequence is given as TGTGCCAGCAGTTTCTCGGCTAGGGGCAATCAGCCCCAGCATTTT.